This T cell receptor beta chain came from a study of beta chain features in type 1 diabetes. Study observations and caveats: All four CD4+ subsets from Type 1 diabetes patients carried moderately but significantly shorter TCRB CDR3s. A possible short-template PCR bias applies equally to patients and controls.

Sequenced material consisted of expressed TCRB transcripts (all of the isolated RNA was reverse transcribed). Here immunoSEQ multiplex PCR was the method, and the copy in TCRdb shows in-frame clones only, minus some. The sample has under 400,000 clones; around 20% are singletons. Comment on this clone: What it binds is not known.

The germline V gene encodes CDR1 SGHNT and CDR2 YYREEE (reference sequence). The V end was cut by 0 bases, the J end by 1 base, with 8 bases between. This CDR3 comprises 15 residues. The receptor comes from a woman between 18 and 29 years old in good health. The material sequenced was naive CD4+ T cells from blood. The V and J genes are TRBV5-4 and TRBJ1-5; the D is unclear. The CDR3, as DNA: TGTGCCAGCAGCTTGGGGCCGTCCAGCAATCAGCCCCAGCATTTT. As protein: CASSLGPSSNQPQHF.